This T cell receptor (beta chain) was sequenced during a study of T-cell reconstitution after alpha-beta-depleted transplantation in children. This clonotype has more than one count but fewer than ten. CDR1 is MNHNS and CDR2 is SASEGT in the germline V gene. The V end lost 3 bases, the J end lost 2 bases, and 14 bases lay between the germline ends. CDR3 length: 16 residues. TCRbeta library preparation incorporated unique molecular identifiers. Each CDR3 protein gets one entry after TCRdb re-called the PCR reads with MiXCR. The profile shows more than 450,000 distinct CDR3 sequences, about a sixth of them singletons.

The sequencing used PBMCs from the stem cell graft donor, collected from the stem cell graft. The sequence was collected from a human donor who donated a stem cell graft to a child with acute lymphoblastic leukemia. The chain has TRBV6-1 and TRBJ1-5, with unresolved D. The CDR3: CASSDFNGVGNQPQHF. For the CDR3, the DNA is TGTGCCAGCAGTGATTTCAATGGGGTTGGCAATCAGCCCCAGCATTTT.